One and the same sample provided the 8 T cell receptor beta chains below, sequenced in a study of shared clonotypes between healthy human individuals. Measured with immunoSEQ multiplex PCR; TCRdb has only the in-frame clones, and not every one. The repertoire holds 950,000 to 1,300,000 clones, with approximately 72% as singletons. Source material: memory CD4+ T cells sorted from blood. Subset specified: CD45RA-negative fraction. These receptors came from a man aged 18 to 30 in good health.

The rearrangement links TRBV5-1 to TRBJ2-5; a weak D match, TRBD2 (7 bases). The CDR3 has 14 residues. V lost 4 bases and J lost 5, with 15 bases in between. Germline V CDR1 and CDR2: SGHRS, YFSETQ. The CDR3 nucleotides read TGCGCCAGCAGCCAAACGGGGGGCTTGGAGACCCAGTACTTC. This codes for CASSQTGGLETQYF.

This sequence joins TRBV6-1 and TRBJ1-1; tentatively, D is TRBD1 (5 bases). CDR3 length: 13 amino acids. V was cut by 5 bases and J by 4 bases, with 11 bases left in between. In germline, CDR1 is MNHNS, CDR2 SASEGT. CDR3 DNA sequence: TGTGCCAGCAGTTCAAGGGGCGGCACTGAAGCTTTCTTT. It specifies CASSSRGGTEAFF.

Regarding this clone: The sample has other DNA sequences that encode this CDR3 too. The rearrangement uses TRBV18 and TRBJ1-1; D is uncertain. V lost 1 base, J lost 1 base, and 4 bases lay in between. The CDR3 spans 13 residues. Per the germline V gene, CDR1 is KGHSH and CDR2 is LQKENI. The chain's CDR3 is CASSPQENTEAFF. CDR3 DNA sequence: TGTGCCAGCTCACCACAGGAGAACACTGAAGCTTTCTTT.

This clone was picked up a small number of times. The rearrangement joins TRBV7-2 to TRBJ2-7, with TRBD1 matching over 8 bases. The V and J ends lost 6 bases and 4 bases, in that order; junction bases with no gene match: 8. Germline-derived CDR1 and CDR2 are SGHTA and FQGNSA. CDR3 size: 14 residues. The CDR3 loop is CASRQRTGRYEQYF. CDR3 coding DNA: TGTGCCAGCAGACAACGGACAGGGAGGTACGAGCAGTACTTC.

Only a few counts were recorded for this clone. The V and J genes are TRBV29-1 and TRBJ1-1; D remains ambiguous. V shed 6 bases and J shed 5 bases, with 13 bases lying between them. Germline assignment: CDR1 SQVTM and CDR2 ANQGSEA. The CDR3 spans 12 residues. The CDR3 reads CSVDVAGTEAFF. In DNA, the CDR3 is TGCAGCGTGGACGTTGCCGGGACTGAAGCTTTCTTT.

This CDR3 is CASSSAEQGGEQYF. The CDR3, as DNA: TGCGCCAGCAGCTCCGCTGAACAGGGAGGCGAGCAGTACTTC. This chain joins TRBV5-1 and TRBJ2-7; D tentatively fits TRBD1 or TRBD2 (6 bases each). The CDR3 is 14 amino acids. CDR1 is SGHRS and CDR2 is YFSETQ in the germline V gene. V gave up 3 bases and J gave up 6 bases, with 16 bases separating them.

As to this clone: In the same sample, other DNA sequences code for this CDR3. The chain links TRBV11-2 to TRBJ1-1, with D uncertain. CDR1 is SGHAT and CDR2 is FQNNGV in the germline V gene. Trimming cost V 3 bases and J 5 bases, with 10 bases left between them. The CDR3 covers 13 residues. CDR3 amino acids: CASSLGTGTEAFF. CDR3 coding DNA: TGTGCCAGCAGCTTGGGAACGGGGACTGAAGCTTTCTTT. Together with reference TRBV11-2 and TRBJ1-1, the CDR3 gives the full variable domain: EAGVAQSPRYKIIEKRQSVAFWCNPISGHATLYWYQQILGQGPKLLIQFQNNGVVDDSQLPKDRFSAERLKGVDSTLKIQPAKLEDSAVYLCASSLGTGTEAFFGQGTRLTVV.

The V call is TRBV4-1, the J call TRBJ2-1, with TRBD2 matching 8 bases. CDR1 and CDR2 from the germline V gene are MGHRA and YSYEKL. The CDR3 length is 17 residues. Losses at the gene ends were 1 base for V and 8 bases for J; bases not matched to a gene: 13. The CDR3 bases are TGCGCCAGCAGCCAAGGACCCGGGACTAGAGGTCCCGATGAGCAGTTCTTC. It specifies CASSQGPGTRGPDEQFF.